The present T cell receptor (beta chain) was sequenced within a study of OX40 agonist ivuxolimab in advanced cancers. Across the study: Three dose-escalation patients had partial responses: one with hepatocellular carcinoma and two with cutaneous melanoma.

With regard to this clone: Its antigen is as yet unknown.

Some clones are missing from TCRdb's copy, which holds only in-frame ones; the method was immunoSEQ multiplex PCR. The data show tens of thousands of clones, about 87% seen once. Whole-study findings and limits: At 0.1 to 3.0 mg/kg and by week 6, clonal expansion occurred in CD4+ and CD8+ blood T cells.

This specimen consisted of CD4+ or CD8+ T cells sorted from blood, obtained in a trial of the OX40 agonist ivuxolimab. This TCR was recovered from an adult with an advanced solid tumor such as melanoma, head and neck, liver or kidney cancer.

The CDR3 sequence: CASKVPGNTGELFF. CDR3 nucleotides: TGTGCCAGCAAGGTGCCCGGGAACACCGGGGAGCTGTTTTTT. The gene calls are TRBV5-6 and TRBJ2-2; D unresolved. The CDR3 consists of 14 residues. The V end lost 6 bases, the J end lost 1 base, and 10 bases lay between the germline ends. In germline, CDR1 is SGHDT, CDR2 YYEEEE. The full variable domain, in which reference TRBV5-6 and TRBJ2-2 provide the parts outside the CDR3, is DAGVTQSPTHLIKTRGQQVTLRCSPKSGHDTVSWYQQALGQGPQFIFQYYEEEERQRGNFPDRFSGHQFPNYSSELNVNALLLGDSALYLCASKVPGNTGELFFGEGSRLTVL.